The clone carrying this T cell receptor beta chain was counted a few times. Its cognate antigen is unknown. As the sequencing template, cDNA was produced by extracting RNA and reverse transcribing it. This table comes from immunoSEQ multiplex PCR, and its TCRdb copy is limited to in-frame clones, with some not included. The sample consists of roughly 200,000 clones, roughly two fifths of them appearing once. This record belongs to a study of CD8+ T cells in alopecia areata. In the study overall: Twice a day, 5 to 10 mg of oral tofacitinib was administered to treated patients. Study results and limitations: Scalp and blood samples kept many expanded lesional clones throughout tofacitinib. Scalp clonality, along with expanded CD8+ clones among the top 100, was significantly decreased by tofacitinib. Higher clonality and more expanded CD8+ clones appeared in lesional than normal scalp.

The V end was cut by 2 bases, the J end by 2 bases, with 12 bases between. The CDR3 contains 15 residues. Germline V gene sequence: CDR1 SNHLY, CDR2 FYNNEI. Treatment specified: oral pan-JAK inhibitor, 5-10 mg twice daily. The source material was CD4+ T cells sorted from blood, sampled at approximately week 36, from a patient treated with tofacitinib. This receptor was identified in a human donor with alopecia areata. V gene TRBV2 combines with J gene TRBJ2-5, with TRBD2 as a possible D gene (6 bases). This CDR3 reads CASSEISGVQETQYF. In DNA form, the CDR3 reads TGTGCCAGCAGTGAAATATCGGGAGTTCAAGAGACCCAGTACTTC.